The sequence of this T cell receptor (beta chain) was determined in a study of blood T cell repertoires in COVID-19 (dated by TCRdb to 2020 to 2021). For the wider study: The collaborator samples originated in the United States, Italy and Spain and spanned the acute and convalescent phases of COVID-19. The samples were drawn from two sources: the first 160 participants of the ongoing ImmuneRACE study, and fewer than 1,500 subjects contributed by 6 global collaborators. Subjects who had been exposed to COVID-19, were actively infected with it, or had recovered from it provided the deeply sampled blood TCRbeta repertoires that made up the dataset. The material from the prospective study consisted of cDNA or gDNA derived from T cells, B-cell-depleted T cells, or PBMCs. Where available, HLA class I and class II types were obtained from metadata supplied by the sample provider rather than from assay-based typing. The repertoires were released in a freely available public database meant as a resource for research on the immune response to SARS-CoV-2. The sample metadata nearly always contained a de-identified subject ID, COVID-19 status, age in years and sex. The paper as a whole reports these results and caveats: The amount of clinical and demographic metadata varied by source and participant and was provided uncurated.

The immunoSEQ Assay, a bias-controlled multiplex PCR, was used to amplify TCRbeta CDR3 regions from genomic DNA. Concerning the study's data processing: The number of nucleated cells in each sample was estimated from the amplification of reference gene primers within the assay. Sequence reads were collapsed and filtered to measure the absolute abundance of every unique TCRbeta CDR3 rearrangement. For each sample, productive Simpson clonality was calculated by taking the square root of Simpson's diversity index across productive rearrangements. TCRdb retrieved this table from immuneACCESS and kept in-frame rearrangements only. Not all clones are present; in checked studies, unresolved V genes account for under half, and no reason is known for the remainder. V, J and clone size are those of that table, while D and trimming were read from the DNA. Counted in this sample were more than 85,000 clones; around 86% of them appeared once. The ten largest account for more than 30% of the sample.

A single count supports this clone. Its antigen specificity is not known. Base qualities were left out, and no much larger clone turns up one base away. Each collaborating institution followed its own protocols to collect whole blood in K2EDTA tubes. Collaborator samples were shipped for TCRbeta analysis as frozen whole blood, isolated PBMCs, or DNA extracted from either sample type. After removal of 5 bases from V and 1 base from J, the junction retains 5 bases not matched to a gene. From the cysteine up to the phenylalanine, the CDR3 has a length of 15 residues. Only the CDR3 region is kept as DNA, spanning 45 bases read in frame from base 1. Reading the germline V gene (reference sequence) gives CDR1 MNHNY and CDR2 SVGAGI.

The chain uses TRBV6-6 and TRBJ2-1; 7 middle bases align to TRBD2. The specimen was peripheral blood. The sequence was obtained from a man older than 75 with acute or convalescent COVID-19. The CDR3 sequence is CASSGLAESYNEQFF. The bases read TGTGCCAGCAGTGGGCTAGCGGAGTCCTACAATGAGCAGTTCTTC.